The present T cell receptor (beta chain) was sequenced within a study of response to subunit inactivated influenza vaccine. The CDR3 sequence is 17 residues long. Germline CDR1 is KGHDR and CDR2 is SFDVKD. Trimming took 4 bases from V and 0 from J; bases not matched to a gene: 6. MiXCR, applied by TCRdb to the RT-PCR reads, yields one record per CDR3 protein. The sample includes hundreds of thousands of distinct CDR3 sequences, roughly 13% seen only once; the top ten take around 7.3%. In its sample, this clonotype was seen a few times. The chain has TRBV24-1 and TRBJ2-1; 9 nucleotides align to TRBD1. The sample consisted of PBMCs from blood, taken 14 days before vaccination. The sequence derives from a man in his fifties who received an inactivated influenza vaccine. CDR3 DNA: TGTGCCACCAGTGACGACAGGGGGGGGTACTCCTACAATGAGCAGTTCTTC. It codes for CATSDDRGGYSYNEQFF.